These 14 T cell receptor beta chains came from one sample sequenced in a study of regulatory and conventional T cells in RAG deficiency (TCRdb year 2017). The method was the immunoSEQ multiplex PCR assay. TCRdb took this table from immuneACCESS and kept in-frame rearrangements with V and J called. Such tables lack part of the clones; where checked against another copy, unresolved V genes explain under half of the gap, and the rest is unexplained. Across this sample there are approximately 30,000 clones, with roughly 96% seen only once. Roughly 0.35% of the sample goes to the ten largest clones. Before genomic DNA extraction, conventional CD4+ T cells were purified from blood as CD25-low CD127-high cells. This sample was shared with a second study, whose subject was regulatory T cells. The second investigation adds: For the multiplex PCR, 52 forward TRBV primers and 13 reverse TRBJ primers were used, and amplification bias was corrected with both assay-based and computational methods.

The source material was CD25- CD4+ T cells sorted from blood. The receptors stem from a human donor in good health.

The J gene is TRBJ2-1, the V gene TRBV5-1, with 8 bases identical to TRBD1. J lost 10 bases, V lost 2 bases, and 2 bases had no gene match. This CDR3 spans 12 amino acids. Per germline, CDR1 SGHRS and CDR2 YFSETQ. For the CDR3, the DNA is TGCGCCAGCAGCTTAGGGACAGGCGAGCAGTTCTTC. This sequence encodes CASSLGTGEQFF.

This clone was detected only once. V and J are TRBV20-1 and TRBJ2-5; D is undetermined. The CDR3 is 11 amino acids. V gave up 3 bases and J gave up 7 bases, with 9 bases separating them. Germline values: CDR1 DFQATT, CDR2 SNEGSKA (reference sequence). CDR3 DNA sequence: TGCAGTGCTAGCCGAGAAAGGACCCAGTACTTC. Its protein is CSASRERTQYF.

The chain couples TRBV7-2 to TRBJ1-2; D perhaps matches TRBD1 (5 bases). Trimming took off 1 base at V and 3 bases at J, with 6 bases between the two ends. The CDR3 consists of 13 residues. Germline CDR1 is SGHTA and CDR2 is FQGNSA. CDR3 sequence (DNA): TGTGCCAGCAGCTTAGAGGGGCACTATGGCTACACCTTC. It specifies CASSLEGHYGYTF.

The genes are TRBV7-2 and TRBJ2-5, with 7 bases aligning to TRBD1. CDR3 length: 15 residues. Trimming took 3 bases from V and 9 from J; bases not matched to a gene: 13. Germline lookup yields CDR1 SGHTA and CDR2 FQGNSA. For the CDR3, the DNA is TGTGCCAGCAGCTTGAGTGCACAGGGGAACGGAGCCCAGTACTTC. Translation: CASSLSAQGNGAQYF.

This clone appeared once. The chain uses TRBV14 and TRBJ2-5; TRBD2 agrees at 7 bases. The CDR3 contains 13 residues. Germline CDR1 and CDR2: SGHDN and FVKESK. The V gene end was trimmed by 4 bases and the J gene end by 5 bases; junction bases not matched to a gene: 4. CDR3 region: CASSRASGETQYF. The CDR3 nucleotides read TGTGCCAGCAGCCGGGCTAGCGGCGAGACCCAGTACTTC.

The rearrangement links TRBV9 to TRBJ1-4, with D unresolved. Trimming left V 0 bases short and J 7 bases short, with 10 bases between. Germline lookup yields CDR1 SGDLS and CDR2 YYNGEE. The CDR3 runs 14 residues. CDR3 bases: TGTGCCAGCAGCGTAGATTCAGGCTCTGAAAAACTGTTTTTT. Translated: CASSVDSGSEKLFF.

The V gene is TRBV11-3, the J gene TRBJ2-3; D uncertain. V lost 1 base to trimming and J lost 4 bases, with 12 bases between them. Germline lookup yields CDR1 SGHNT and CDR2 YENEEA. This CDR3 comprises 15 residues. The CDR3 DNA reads TGTGCCAGCAGCTTAGGAATAGTCGACTCAGATACGCAGTATTTT. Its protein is CASSLGIVDSDTQYF.

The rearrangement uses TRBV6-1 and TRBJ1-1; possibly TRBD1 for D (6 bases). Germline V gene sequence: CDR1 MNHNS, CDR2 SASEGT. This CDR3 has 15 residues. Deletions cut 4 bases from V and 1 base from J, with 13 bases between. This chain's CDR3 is CASSAQGGANTEAFF. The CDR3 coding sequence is TGTGCCAGCAGTGCTCAAGGGGGAGCGAACACTGAAGCTTTCTTT.

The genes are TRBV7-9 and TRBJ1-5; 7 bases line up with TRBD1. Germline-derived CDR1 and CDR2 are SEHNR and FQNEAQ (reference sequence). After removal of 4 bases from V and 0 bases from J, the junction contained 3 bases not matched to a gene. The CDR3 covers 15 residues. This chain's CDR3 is CASSSGQSSNQPQHF. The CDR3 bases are TGTGCCAGCAGCTCGGGACAGAGTAGCAATCAGCCCCAGCATTTT. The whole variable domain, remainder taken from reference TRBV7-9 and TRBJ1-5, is DTGVSQNPRHKITKRGQNVTFRCDPISEHNRLYWYRQTLGQGPEFLTYFQNEAQLEKSRLLSDRFSAERPKGSFSTLEIQRTEQGDSAMYLCASSSGQSSNQPQHFGDGTRLSIL.

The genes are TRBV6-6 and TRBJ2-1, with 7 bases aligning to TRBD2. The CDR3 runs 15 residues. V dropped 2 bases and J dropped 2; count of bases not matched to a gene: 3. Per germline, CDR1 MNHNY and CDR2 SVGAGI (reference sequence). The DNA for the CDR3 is TGTGCCAGCAGTTACGGGAGGGAGCCCTACAATGAGCAGTTCTTC. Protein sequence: CASSYGREPYNEQFF.

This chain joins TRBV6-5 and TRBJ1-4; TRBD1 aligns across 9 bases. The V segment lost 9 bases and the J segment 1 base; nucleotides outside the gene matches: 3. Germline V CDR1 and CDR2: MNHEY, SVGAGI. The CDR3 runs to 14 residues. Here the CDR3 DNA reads TGTGCCAGTGGACAGGGGCGAACTAATGAAAAACTGTTTTTT. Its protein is CASGQGRTNEKLFF.

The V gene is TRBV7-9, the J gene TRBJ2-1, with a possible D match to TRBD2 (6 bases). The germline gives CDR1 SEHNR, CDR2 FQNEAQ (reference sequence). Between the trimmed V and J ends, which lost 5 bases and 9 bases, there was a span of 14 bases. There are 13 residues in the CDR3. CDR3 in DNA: TGTGCCAGCAGCGGACGGACTATTAGTGAGCAGTTCTTC. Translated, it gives CASSGRTISEQFF.

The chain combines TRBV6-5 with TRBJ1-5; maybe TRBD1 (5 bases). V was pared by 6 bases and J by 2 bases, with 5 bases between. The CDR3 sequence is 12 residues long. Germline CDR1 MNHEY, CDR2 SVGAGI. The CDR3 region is CASRQGNQPQHF. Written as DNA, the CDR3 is TGTGCCAGCAGACAGGGCAATCAGCCCCAGCATTTT.

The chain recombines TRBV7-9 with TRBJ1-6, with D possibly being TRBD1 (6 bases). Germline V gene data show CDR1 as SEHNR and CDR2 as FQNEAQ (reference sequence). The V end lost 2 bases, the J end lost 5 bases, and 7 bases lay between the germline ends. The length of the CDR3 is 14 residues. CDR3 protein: CASSLNRDNSPLHF. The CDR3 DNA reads TGTGCCAGCAGCTTAAACAGGGATAATTCACCCCTCCACTTT.